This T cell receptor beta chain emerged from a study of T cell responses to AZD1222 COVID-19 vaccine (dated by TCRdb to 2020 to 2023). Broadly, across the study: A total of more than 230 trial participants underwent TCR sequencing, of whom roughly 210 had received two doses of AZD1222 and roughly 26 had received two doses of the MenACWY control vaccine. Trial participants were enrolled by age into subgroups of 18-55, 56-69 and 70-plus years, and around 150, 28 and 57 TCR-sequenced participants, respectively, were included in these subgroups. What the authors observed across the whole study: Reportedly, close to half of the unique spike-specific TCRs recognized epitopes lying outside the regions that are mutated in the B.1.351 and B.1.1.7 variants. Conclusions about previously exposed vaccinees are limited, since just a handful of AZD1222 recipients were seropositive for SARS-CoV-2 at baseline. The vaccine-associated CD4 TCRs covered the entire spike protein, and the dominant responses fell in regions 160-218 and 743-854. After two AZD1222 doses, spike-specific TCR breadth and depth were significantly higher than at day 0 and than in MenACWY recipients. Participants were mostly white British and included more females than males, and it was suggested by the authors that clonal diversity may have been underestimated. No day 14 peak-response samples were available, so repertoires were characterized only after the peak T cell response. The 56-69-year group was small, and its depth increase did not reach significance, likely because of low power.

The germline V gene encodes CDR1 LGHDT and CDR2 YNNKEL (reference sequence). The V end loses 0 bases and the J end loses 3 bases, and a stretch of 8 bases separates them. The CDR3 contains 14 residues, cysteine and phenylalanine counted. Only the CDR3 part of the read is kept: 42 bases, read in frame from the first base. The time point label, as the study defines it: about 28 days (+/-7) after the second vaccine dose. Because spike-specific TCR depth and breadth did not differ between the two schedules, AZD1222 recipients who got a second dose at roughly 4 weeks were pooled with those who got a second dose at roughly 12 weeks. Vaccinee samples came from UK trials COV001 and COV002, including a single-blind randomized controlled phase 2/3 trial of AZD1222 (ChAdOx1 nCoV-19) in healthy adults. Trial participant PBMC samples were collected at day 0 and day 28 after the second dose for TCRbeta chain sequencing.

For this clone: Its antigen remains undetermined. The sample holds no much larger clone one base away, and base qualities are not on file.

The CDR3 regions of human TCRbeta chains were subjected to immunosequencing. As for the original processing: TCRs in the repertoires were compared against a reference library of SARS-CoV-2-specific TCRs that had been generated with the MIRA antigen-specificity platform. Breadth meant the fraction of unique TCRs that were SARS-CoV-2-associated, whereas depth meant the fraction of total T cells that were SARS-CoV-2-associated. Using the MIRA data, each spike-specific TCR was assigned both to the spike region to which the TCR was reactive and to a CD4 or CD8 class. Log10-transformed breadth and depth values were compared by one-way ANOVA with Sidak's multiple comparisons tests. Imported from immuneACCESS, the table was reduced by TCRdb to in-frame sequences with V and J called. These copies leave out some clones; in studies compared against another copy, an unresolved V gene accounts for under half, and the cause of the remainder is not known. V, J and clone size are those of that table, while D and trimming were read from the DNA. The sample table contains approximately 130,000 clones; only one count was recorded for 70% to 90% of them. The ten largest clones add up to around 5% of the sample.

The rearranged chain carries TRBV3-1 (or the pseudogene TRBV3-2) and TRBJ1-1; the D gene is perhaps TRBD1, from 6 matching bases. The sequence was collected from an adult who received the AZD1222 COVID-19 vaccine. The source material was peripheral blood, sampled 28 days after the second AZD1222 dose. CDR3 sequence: CASSQDQGHTEAFF. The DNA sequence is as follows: TGTGCCAGCAGCCAAGACCAGGGGCACACTGAAGCTTTCTTT.